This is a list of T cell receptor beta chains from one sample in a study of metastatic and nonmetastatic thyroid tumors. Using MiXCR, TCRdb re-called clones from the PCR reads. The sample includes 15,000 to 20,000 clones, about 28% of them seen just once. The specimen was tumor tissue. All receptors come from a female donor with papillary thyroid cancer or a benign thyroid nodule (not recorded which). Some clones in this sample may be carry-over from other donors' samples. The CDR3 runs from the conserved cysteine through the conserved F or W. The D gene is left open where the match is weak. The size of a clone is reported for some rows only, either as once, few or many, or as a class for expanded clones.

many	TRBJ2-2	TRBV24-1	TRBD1	TGTGCCACCAGGGGACAGGGGGGTACCGGGGAGCTGTTTTTT	CATRGQGGTGELFF
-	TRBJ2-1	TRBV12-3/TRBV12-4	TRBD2	TGTGCCAGCAGTCACAACACACTAGCGGGAGACTGTGAGCAGTTCTTC	CASSHNTLAGDCEQFF
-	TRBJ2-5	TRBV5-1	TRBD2	TGCGCCAGCAGCTTGGCCGGGGGGCAAGAGACCCAGTACTTC	CASSLAGGQETQYF
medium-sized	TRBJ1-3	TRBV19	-	TGTGCCAGTAGTATCGACAACTCTGGAAACACCATATATTTT	CASSIDNSGNTIYF
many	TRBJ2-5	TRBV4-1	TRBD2	TGCGCCAGCAGCCGGTGGACTAGCGGGGGGACGAAAGAAGAGACCCAGTACTTC	CASSRWTSGGTKEETQYF
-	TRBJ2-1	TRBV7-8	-	TGTGCCAGCAGCTCAGAGTCCCCCTTCGATGAGCAGTTCTTC	CASSSESPFDEQFF
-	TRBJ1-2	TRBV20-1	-	TGCAGTGCTAGCCCCCCTAGGTGCTACACCTTC	CSASPPRCYTF
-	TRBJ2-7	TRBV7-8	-	TGTGCCAGCAGCCCGGCCGGGGACCCCTACGAGCAGTACTTC	CASSPAGDPYEQYF
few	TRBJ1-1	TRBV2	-	TGCGCCAGCAGTTTTTGGGAAGCTTTCTTT	CASSFWEAFF
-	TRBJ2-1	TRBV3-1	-	TGTGCCAGCAGCCAAGACCCGAGCTCCTACAATGAGCAGTTCTTC	CASSQDPSSYNEQFF
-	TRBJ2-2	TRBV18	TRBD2	TGTGCCAGCTCACCTGGGACTAGCGGGAGCACCGGGGAGCTGTTTTTT	CASSPGTSGSTGELFF
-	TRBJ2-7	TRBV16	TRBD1	TGTGCCAGCATCCCCCCGGTACAGGGGCCGCACGAGCAGTACTTC	CASIPPVQGPHEQYF
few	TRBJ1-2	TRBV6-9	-	TGTGCCAGCAGTTCATCCTATGGCTACACCTTC	CASSSSYGYTF
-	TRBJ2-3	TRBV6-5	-	TGTGCCATCAGTTGGGGTCCTAACACAGATACGCAGTATTTT	CAISWGPNTDTQYF
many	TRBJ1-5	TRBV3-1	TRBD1	TGTGCCAGCAGCCAAGGACAGGGTAATCAGCCCCAGCATTTT	CASSQGQGNQPQHF
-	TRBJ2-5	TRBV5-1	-	TGCGCCAGCAGGAACCGAACGTTCGGGGCCAGAGAGACCCAGTACTTC	CASRNRTFGARETQYF
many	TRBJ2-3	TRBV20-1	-	TGCAGCAGAGACGGGGGCTCTAGGGCGCCAGATACGCAGTATTTT	CSRDGGSRAPDTQYF
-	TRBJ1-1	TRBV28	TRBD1	TGTGCCAGCAGTTCACCTGCGGGACAGGAAGCTTTCTTT	CASSSPAGQEAFF
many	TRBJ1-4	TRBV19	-	TGTGCCAGTAGTTATCGCTGGGCGGATGAAAAACTGTTTTTT	CASSYRWADEKLFF
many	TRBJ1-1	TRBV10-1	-	TGCGCCAACTTCTCAGGGGAGGGCATGAACACTGAAGCTTTCTTT	CANFSGEGMNTEAFF
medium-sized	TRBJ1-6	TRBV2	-	TGTGCCAGCAGTGTTCGAAGTAGTTCCTATAATTCACCCCTCCACTTT	CASSVRSSSYNSPLHF
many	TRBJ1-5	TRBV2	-	TGTGCCAGCCTCCTGGAGCTTAGCAATCAGCCCCAGCATTTT	CASLLELSNQPQHF
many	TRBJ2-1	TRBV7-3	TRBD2	TGTGCCAGCAGCCCCGGACTAGCGGGACAGCAGTTCTTC	CASSPGLAGQQFF
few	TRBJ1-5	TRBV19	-	TGTGCCAGTACCCTAGCGGGGCTAGGTGGAGATACGCAGCATTTT	CASTLAGLGGDTQHF
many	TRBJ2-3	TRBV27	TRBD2	TGTGCCAGCAGCCCTAGCGGGAGGGGGGATACGCAGTATTTT	CASSPSGRGDTQYF
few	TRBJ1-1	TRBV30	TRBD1	TGTGCCTGGAATGCAAGGGGGCATGAAGCTTTCTTT	CAWNARGHEAFF
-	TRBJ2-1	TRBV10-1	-	TGCGCCAGCAGTGAGTCACAGAGAGATGAGCAGTTCTTC	CASSESQRDEQFF
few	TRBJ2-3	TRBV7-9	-	TGTGCCAGCAGCTCAAATTGGACGGGGTGGGCTGATACGCAGTATTTT	CASSSNWTGWADTQYF
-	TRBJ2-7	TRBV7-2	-	TGTGCCAGCAGCTCGAGGAGGGGCTACGAGCAGTACTTC	CASSSRRGYEQYF
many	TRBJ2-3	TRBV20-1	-	TGCAGTGCTAGCTCTAGGGATTTT	CSASSRDF
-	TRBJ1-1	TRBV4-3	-	TGCGCCAGCAGCCAAGATCCTCTGGGGAAGGGGATGAACACTGAAGCTTTCTTT	CASSQDPLGKGMNTEAFF
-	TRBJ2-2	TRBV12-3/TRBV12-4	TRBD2	TGTGCCAGCAGTTTAGGACTAGCGGGAGCTTCAGTAAAGACCGGGGAGCTGTTTTTT	CASSLGLAGASVKTGELFF
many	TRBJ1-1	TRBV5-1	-	TGCGCCAGCAGCTTCCAGGAGAGGGCCATGCCTGAAGCTTTCTTT	CASSFQERAMPEAFF
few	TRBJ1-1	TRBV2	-	TGTGTCACCTCCAAAGGGTGGGCCACTGAAGCTTTCTTT	CVTSKGWATEAFF
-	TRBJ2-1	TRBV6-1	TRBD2	TGTGCCAGCAGTGATGTAAGACTCGGACTAGCGGAATACAATGAGCAGTTCTTC	CASSDVRLGLAEYNEQFF
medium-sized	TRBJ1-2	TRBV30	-	TGTGCCGCGGCGCGCAGAGGAGATGGCTACACCTTC	CAAARRGDGYTF
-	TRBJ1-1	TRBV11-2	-	TGTGCCAGCAGCTTGCCACTACTCCAATCACCAAACACTGAAGCTTTCTTT	CASSLPLLQSPNTEAFF
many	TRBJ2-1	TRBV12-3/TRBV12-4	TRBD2	TGTGCCAGCAGGCCCGGACTAGCGGGAGATTACAATGAGCAGTTCTTC	CASRPGLAGDYNEQFF